Here is one TCR beta chain with its context. Its target is not known. The CDR3 totals 13 residues. Trimming shortened V by 6 bases and J by 4 bases, and 9 bases separated the two germline ends. Germline values: CDR1 LNHDA, CDR2 SQIVND (reference sequence). This sample is drawn from a study of a mutant IDH1 vaccine in newly diagnosed glioma. Study at large: Across weeks 1, 3, 5, 7, 11, 15, 19 and 23, patients received a vaccination each time, eight in all. The initiation of vaccination occurred 4-6 weeks after radiotherapy alone, or with temozolomide cycles. Prior therapy was radiotherapy, temozolomide, or both; most received both. Study findings and constraints: Pseudoprogression appears to have had no connection to changes in top peripheral T cell clonotypes.

Method: immunoSEQ multiplex PCR; TCRdb's copy keeps in-frame clones and lacks some. The profile shows about 40,000 clones, about nine tenths of them singletons. As to time point: week 5, during vaccination. The study gave 300 ug of mutant IDH1 20-mer peptide per vaccine dose, with topical imiquimod. The sequence was obtained from a man between 50 and 59 years old with glioma. This chain links TRBV19 with TRBJ1-4; no clear D. The sample here was PBMCs, taken from a glioma patient whose treatment included an IDH1 peptide vaccine. CDR3 in amino acids: CASSQIDNEKLFF. The CDR3 region has the DNA TGTGCCAGTAGCCAGATCGATAATGAAAAACTGTTTTTT.